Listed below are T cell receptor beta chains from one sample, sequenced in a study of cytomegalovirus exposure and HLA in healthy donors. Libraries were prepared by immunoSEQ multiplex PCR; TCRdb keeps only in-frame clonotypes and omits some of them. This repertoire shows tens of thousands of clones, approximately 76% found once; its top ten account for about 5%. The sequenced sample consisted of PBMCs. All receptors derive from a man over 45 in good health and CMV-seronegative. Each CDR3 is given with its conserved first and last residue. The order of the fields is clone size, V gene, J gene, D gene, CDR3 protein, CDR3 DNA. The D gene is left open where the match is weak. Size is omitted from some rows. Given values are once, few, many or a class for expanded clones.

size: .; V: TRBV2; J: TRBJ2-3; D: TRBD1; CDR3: CASSARDRALNTQYF; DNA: TGTGCCAGCAGTGCCCGGGACAGGGCACTCAATACGCAGTATTTT
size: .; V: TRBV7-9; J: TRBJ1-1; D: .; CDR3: CASSLWGGAFF; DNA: TGTGCCAGCAGCTTATGGGGGGGAGCTTTCTTT
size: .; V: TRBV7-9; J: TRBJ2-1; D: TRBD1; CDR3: CASSLGTGLREQFF; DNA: TGTGCCAGCAGCTTAGGGACAGGTTTACGGGAGCAGTTCTTC
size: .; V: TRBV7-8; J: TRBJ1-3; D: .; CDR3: CASRTGPSPGNTIYF; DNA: TGTGCCAGCAGAACAGGACCTAGTCCTGGAAACACCATATATTTT
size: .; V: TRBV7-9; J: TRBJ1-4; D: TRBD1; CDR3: CASSIGTVRDEKLFF; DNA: TGTGCCAGCAGCATAGGGACAGTTAGAGACGAAAAACTGTTTTTT
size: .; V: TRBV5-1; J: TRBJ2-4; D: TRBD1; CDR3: CASGTGENIQYF; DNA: TGCGCCAGCGGGACAGGGGAAAACATTCAGTACTTC
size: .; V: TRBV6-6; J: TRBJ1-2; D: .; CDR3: CASSYSATANYGYTF; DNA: TGTGCCAGCAGTTACTCCGCGACAGCGAACTATGGCTACACCTTC
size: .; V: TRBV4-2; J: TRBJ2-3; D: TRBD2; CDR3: CASSPTSGGVDTQYF; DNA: TGTGCCAGCAGCCCGACTAGCGGGGGGGTAGATACGCAGTATTTT
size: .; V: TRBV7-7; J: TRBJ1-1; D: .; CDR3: CASSRQQAFF; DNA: TGTGCTAGCAGCCGACAACAAGCTTTCTTT
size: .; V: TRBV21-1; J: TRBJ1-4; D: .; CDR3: CASSKDGTTNEKLFF; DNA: TGTGCCAGCAGCAAAGACGGGACAACTAATGAAAAACTGTTTTTT
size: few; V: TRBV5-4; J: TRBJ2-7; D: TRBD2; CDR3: CASSPGGTSGGYEQYF; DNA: TGTGCCAGCAGCCCAGGGGGGACTAGCGGGGGTTACGAGCAGTACTTC
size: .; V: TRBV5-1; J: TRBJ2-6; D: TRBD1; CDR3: CASSLGGQGAAGANVLTF; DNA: TGCGCCAGCAGCTTGGGGGGACAGGGGGCAGCTGGGGCCAACGTCCTGACTTTC
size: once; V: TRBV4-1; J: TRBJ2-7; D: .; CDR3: CASSQEGLICYF; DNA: TGCGCCAGCAGCCAAGAGGGACTTATTTGTTACTTC
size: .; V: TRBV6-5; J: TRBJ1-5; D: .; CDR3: CASSPRQTDQPQHF; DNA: TGTGCCAGCAGCCCCCGACAGACGGATCAGCCCCAGCATTTT
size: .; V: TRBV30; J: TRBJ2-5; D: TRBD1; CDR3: CAWSLAQGVLETQYF; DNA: TGTGCCTGGAGTTTAGCACAGGGGGTCTTGGAGACCCAGTACTTC
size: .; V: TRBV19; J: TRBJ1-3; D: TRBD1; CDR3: CASIRPGQGSGNTIYF; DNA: TGTGCCAGTATCCGACCGGGACAGGGCTCTGGAAACACCATATATTTT
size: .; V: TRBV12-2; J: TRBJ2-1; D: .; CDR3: CASRLVRAHEQFF; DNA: TGTGCAAGTCGCTTAGTGCGGGCCCATGAGCAGTTCTTC
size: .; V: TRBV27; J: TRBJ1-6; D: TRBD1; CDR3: CASSSRTGRASPLHF; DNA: TGTGCCAGCAGTTCCCGGACAGGGAGGGCCTCACCCCTCCACTTT
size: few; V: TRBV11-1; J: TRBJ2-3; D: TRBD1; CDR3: CASSLYGTGTSTDTQYF; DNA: TGTGCCAGCAGCTTATACGGGACAGGGACGAGCACAGATACGCAGTATTTT
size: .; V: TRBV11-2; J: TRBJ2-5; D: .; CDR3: CASRSGTNWAVETQYF; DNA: TGTGCCAGCAGGTCAGGGACAAATTGGGCGGTGGAGACCCAGTACTTC
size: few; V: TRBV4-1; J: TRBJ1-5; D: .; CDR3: CASSQYPGAEGNQPQHF; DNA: TGCGCCAGCAGCCAGTATCCGGGAGCGGAGGGCAATCAGCCCCAGCATTTT
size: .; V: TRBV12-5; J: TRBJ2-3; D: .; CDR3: CASGPNGGPGDTQYF; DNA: TGTGCTAGTGGTCCCAACGGGGGGCCTGGAGATACGCAGTATTTT
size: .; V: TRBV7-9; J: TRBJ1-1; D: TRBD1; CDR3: CSSSLDPGQGDTEAFF; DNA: TGTTCCAGCAGCTTAGACCCGGGACAGGGAGACACTGAAGCTTTCTTT
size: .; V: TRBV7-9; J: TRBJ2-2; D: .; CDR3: CASWDNLNTGELFF; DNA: TGTGCCAGTTGGGACAACCTGAACACCGGGGAGCTGTTTTTT
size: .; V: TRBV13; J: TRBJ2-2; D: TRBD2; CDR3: CASSPWTSGGGTGELFF; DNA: TGTGCCAGCAGCCCCTGGACTAGCGGGGGCGGTACCGGGGAGCTGTTTTTT
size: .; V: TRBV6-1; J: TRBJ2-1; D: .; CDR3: CASSEGMRDSGRVTEQFF; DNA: TGTGCCAGCAGTGAGGGTATGAGGGACTCTGGTCGGGTTACTGAGCAGTTCTTC
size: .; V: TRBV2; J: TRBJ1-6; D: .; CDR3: CASSGTTNNSPLHF; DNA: TGTGCCAGCAGTGGGACAACAAATAATTCACCCCTCCACTTT
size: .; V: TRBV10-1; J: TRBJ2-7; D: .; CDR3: CASSAGYYEQYF; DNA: TGCGCCAGCAGCGCAGGGTACTACGAGCAGTACTTC
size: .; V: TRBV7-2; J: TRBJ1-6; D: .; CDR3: CASNLGSGQYNSPLHF; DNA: TGTGCCAGCAACCTAGGGTCGGGACAATATAATTCACCCCTCCACTTT
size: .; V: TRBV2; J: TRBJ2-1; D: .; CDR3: CASSDGTSRGFNEQFF; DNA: TGTGCCAGCAGCGACGGGACATCAAGGGGGTTCAATGAGCAGTTCTTC
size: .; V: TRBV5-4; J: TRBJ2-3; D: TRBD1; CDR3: CASSTGGSGDTQYF; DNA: TGTGCCAGCAGCACAGGGGGCAGCGGAGATACGCAGTATTTT
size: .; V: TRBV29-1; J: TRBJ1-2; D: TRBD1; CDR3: CSVRDSYGYTF; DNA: TGCAGCGTTCGGGACAGTTATGGCTACACCTTC
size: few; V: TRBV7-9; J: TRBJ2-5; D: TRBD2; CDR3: CASSSGLGGTQYF; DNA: TGTGCCAGCAGCTCGGGACTAGGTGGGACCCAGTACTTC
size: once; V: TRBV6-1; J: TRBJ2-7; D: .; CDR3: CASSEAGTHYEQYF; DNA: TGTGCCAGCAGTGAAGCTGGGACACACTACGAGCAGTACTTC
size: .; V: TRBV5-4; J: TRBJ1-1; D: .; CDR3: CASSFTDTEAFF; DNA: TGTGCCAGCAGCTTCACGGACACTGAAGCTTTCTTT
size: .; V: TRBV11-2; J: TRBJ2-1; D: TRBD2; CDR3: CASSLVGLAGGNEQFF; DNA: TGTGCCAGCAGCTTAGTAGGACTAGCGGGGGGCAATGAGCAGTTCTTC
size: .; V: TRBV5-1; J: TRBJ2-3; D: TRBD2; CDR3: CASSPLSGGAQVRTDTQYF; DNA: TGCGCCAGCAGCCCCCTTAGCGGGGGGGCCCAGGTACGCACAGATACGCAGTATTTT
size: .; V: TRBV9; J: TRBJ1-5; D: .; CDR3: CASSVTYSNQPQHF; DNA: TGTGCCAGCAGCGTCACTTATAGCAATCAGCCCCAGCATTTT
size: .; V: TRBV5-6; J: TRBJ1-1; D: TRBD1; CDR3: CASSAGQARAFF; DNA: TGTGCCAGCAGCGCTGGACAGGCGAGGGCTTTCTTT
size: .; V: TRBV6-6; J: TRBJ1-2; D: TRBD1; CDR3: CASSLDRGHGYTF; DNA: TGTGCCAGCAGCCTAGACAGGGGCCATGGCTACACCTTC
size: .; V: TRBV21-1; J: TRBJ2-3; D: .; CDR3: CAVREAPDTQYF; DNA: TGTGCCGTCCGGGAGGCCCCAGATACGCAGTATTTT
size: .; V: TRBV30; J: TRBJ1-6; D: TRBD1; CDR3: CAWSAWDSHTSPLHF; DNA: TGTGCCTGGAGTGCATGGGACAGCCATACTTCACCCCTCCACTTT